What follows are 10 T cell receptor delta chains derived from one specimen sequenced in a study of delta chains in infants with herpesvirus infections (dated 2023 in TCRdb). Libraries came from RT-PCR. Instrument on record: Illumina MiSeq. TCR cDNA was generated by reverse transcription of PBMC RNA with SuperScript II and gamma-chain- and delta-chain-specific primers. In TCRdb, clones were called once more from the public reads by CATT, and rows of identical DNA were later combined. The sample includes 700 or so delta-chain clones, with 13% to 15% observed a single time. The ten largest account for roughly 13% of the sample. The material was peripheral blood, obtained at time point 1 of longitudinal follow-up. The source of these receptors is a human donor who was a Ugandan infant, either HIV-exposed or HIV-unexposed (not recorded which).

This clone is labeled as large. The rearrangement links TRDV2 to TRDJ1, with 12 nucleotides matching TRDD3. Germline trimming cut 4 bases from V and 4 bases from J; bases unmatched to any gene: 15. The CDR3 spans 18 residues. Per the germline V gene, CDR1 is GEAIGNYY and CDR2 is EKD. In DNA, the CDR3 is TGTGCCTGTGATGGACTGGGGGATACCTTAAACCCCTTCGATAAACTCATCTTT. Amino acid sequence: CACDGLGDTLNPFDKLIF.

The CDR3 loop is CALGELKTFRIGDTDKLIF. The CDR3 nucleotides read TGTGCTCTTGGGGAACTAAAAACCTTCCGGATTGGGGACACCGATAAACTCATCTTT. The chain uses TRDV1 and TRDJ1; D is perhaps TRDD2 (6 bases). The germline gives CDR1 TSWWSYY, CDR2 QGS. CDR3 length: 19 amino acids. V gave up 0 bases and J gave up 0 bases, with 20 bases separating them.

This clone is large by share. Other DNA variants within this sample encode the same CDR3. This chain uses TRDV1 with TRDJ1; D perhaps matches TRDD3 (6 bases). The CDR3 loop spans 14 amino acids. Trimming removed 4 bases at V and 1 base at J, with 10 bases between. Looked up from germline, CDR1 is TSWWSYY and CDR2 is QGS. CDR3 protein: CALGGIQPTDKLIF. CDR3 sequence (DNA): TGTGCTCTTGGGGGGATACAGCCCACCGATAAACTCATCTTT.

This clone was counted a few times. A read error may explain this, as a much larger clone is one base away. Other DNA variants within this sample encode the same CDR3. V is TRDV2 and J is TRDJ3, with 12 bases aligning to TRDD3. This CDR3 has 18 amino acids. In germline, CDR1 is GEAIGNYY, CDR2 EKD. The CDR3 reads CACDTGGYRTWDTRQMFF. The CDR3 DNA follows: TGTGCCTGTGATACTGGGGGATACAGGACCTGGGACACCCGGCAGATGTTTTTC.

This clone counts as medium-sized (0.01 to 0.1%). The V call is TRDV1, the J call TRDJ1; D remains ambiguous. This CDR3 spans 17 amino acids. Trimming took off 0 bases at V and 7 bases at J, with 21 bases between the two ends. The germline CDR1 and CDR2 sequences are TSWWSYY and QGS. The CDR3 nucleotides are TGTGCTCTTGGGGAACTTCGAGGTCCAAATCGGACTCTTAAACTCATCTTT. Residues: CALGELRGPNRTLKLIF.

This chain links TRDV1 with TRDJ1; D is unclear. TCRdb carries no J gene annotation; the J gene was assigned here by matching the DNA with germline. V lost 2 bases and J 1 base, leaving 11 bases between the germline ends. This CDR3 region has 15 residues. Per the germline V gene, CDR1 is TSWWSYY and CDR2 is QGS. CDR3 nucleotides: TGTGCTCTTGGGGAAATTAAGCCCTTCACCGATAAACTCATCTTT. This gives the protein CALGEIKPFTDKLIF.

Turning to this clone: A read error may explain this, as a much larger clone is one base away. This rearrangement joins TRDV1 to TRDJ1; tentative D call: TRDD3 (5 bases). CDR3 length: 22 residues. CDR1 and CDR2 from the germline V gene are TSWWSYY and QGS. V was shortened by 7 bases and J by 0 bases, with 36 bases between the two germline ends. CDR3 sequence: CALVAHGLDWLNGFPHTDKLIF. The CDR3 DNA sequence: TGTGCTCTTGTGGCCCATGGCCTTGACTGGCTCAACGGGTTCCCGCACACCGATAAACTCATCTTT.

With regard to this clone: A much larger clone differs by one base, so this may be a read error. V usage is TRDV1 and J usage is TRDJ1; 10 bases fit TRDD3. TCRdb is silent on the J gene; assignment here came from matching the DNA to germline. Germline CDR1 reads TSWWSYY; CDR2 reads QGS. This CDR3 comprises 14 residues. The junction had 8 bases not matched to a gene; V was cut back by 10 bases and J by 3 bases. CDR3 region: CARGRGIRSDKLIF. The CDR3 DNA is TGTGCTCGTGGAAGGGGGATACGCTCCGATAAACTCATCTTT.

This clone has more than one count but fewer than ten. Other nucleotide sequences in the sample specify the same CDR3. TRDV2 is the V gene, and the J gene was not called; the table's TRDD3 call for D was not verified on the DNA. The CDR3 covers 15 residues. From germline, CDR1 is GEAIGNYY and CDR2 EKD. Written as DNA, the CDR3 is TGTGCCTGTGACACTATCCTGGGGGACCGCAGACCACTGATCTTT. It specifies CACDTILGDRRPLIF.

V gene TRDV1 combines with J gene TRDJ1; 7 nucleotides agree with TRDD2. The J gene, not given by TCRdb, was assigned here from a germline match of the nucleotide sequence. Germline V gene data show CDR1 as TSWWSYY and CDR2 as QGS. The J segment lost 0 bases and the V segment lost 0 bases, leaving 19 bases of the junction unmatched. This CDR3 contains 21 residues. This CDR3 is CALGELGTFPTYSLYTDKLIF. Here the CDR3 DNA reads TGTGCTCTTGGGGAACTAGGGACCTTTCCTACCTACTCGTTGTACACCGATAAACTCATCTTT.